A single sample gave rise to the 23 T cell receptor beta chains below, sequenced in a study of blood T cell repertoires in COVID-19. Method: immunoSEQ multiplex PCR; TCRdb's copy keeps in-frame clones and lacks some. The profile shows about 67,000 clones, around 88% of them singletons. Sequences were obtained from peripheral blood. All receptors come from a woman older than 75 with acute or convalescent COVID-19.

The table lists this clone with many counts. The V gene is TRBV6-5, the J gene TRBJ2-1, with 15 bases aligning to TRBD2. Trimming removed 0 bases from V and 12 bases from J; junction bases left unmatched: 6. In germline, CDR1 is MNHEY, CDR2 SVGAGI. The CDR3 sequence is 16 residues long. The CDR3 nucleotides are TGTGCCAGCAGTTACTCCGGGACTAGCGGGGGGACTATGCAGTTCTTC. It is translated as CASSYSGTSGGTMQFF.

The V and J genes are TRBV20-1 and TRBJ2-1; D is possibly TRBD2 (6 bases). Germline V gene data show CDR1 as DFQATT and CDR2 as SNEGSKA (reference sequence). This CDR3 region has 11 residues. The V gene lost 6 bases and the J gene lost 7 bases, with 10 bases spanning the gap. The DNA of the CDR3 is TGCAGTGCAACGGGAGTGAATGAGCAGTTCTTC. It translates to CSATGVNEQFF.

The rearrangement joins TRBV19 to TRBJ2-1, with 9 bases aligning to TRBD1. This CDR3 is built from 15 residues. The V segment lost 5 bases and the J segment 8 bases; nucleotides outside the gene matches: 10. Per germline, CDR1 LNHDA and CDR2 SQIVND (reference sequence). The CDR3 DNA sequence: TGTGCCAGTAGTCCATTTGCCCGGACAGGGGATGAGCAGTTCTTC. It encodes CASSPFARTGDEQFF.

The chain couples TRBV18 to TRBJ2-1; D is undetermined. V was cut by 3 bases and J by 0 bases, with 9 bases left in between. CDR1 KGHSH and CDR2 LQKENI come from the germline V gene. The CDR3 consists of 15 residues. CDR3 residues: CASSPLASSYNEQFF. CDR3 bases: TGTGCCAGCTCACCGTTAGCAAGCTCCTACAATGAGCAGTTCTTC.

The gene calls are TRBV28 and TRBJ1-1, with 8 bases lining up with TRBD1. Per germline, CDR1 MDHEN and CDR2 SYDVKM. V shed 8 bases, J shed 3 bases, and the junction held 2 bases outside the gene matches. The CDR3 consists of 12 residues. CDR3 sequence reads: CASGQGYTEAFF. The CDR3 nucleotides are TGTGCCAGCGGACAGGGATACACTGAAGCTTTCTTT.

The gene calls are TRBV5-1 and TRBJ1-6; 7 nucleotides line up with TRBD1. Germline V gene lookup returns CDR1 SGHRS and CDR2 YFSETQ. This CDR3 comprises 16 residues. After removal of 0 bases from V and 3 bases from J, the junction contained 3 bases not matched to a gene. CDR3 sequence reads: CASSLARDSYNSPLHF. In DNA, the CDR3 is TGCGCCAGCAGCTTGGCACGGGACAGCTATAATTCACCCCTCCACTTT.

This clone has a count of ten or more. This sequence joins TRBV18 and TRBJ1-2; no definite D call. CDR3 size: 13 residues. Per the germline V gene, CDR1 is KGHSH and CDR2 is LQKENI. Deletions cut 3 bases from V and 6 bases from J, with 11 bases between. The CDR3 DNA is TGTGCCAGCTCACCGACGGTGGAGAATGGCTACACCTTC. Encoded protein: CASSPTVENGYTF.

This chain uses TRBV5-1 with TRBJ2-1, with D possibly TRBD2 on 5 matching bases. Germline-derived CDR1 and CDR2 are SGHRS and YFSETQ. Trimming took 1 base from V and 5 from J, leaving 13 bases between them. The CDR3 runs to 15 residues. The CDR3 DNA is TGCGCCAGCAGCTTGCGATTAGCGAATGACAATGAGCAGTTCTTC. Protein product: CASSLRLANDNEQFF.

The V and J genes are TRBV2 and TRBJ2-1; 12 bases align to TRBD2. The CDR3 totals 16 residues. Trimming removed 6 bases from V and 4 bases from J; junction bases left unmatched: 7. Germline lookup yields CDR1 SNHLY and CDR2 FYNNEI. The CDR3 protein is CASRNRLAGEYNEQFF. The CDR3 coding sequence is TGTGCCAGCAGGAACCGACTAGCGGGGGAGTACAATGAGCAGTTCTTC.

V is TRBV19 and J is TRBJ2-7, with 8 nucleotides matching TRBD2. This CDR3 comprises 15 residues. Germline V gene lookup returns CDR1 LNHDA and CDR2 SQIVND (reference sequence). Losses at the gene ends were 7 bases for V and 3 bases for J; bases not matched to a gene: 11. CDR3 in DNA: TGTGCCAGTACATACAGCGGGGGCGGAATCTACGAGCAGTACTTC. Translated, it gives CASTYSGGGIYEQYF.

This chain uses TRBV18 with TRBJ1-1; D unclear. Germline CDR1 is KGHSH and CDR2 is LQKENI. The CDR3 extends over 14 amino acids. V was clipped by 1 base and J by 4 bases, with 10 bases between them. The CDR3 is CASSPLGSFTEAFF. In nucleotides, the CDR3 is TGTGCCAGCTCACCACTGGGGAGCTTCACTGAAGCTTTCTTT.

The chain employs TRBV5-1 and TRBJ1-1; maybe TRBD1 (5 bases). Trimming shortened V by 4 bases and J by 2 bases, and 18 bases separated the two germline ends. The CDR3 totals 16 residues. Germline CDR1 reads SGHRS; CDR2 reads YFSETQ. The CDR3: CASSLGRGPQNTEAFF. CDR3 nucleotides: TGCGCCAGCAGCCTGGGGCGGGGACCGCAAAACACTGAAGCTTTCTTT. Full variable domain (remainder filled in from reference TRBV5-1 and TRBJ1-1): KAGVTQTPRYLIKTRGQQVTLSCSPISGHRSVSWYQQTPGQGLQFLFEYFSETQRNKGNFPGRFSGRQFSNSRSEMNVSTLELGDSALYLCASSLGRGPQNTEAFFGQGTRLTVV.

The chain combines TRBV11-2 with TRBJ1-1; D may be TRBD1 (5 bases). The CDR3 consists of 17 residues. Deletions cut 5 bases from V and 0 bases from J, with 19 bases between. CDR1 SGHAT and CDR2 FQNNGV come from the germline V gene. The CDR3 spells CASSPGWGPPMNTEAFF. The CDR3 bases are TGTGCCAGCAGCCCCGGGTGGGGCCCACCAATGAACACTGAAGCTTTCTTT.

CDR3 sequence (DNA): TGTGCCAGCAGCCCTTTAGCGGGAGGAGGCACCGGGGAGCTGTTTTTT. Encoded protein: CASSPLAGGGTGELFF. The chain links TRBV7-3 to TRBJ2-2, with TRBD2 matching over 10 bases. Trimming cost V 5 bases and J 4 bases; bases outside gene matches: 7. Germline V CDR1 and CDR2: SGHTA, FQGTGA. This CDR3 spans 16 amino acids.

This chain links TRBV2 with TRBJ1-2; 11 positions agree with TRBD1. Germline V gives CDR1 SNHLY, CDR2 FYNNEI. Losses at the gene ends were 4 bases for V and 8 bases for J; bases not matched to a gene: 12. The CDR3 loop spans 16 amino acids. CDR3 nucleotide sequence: TGTGCCAGCAGTGCTCGGACAGGGGGCGCCGAGAGCGGCTACACCTTC. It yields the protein CASSARTGGAESGYTF.

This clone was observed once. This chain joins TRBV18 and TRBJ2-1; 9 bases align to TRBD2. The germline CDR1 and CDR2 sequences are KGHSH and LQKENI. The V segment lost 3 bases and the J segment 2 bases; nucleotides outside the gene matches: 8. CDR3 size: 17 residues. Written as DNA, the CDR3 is TGTGCCAGCTCACCCCCTCTAGCGGGAAAAACCTACAATGAGCAGTTCTTC. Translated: CASSPPLAGKTYNEQFF.

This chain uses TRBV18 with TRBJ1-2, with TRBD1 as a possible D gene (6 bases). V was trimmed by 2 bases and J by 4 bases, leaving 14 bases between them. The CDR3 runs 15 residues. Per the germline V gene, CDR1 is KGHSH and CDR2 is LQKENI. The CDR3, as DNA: TGTGCCAGCTCACCATCGAGACAGGCGCCCTATGGCTACACCTTC. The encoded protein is CASSPSRQAPYGYTF.

The CDR3 bases are TGCAGCGGTCAGGGAGGGGGTCGACGCGAGCAGTACTTC. This codes for CSGQGGGRREQYF. The chain links TRBV29-1 to TRBJ2-7, with D tentatively TRBD2 (7 bases). Trimming left V 7 bases short and J 6 bases short, with 19 bases between. The CDR3 runs 13 residues. Germline V gene lookup returns CDR1 SQVTM and CDR2 ANQGSEA.

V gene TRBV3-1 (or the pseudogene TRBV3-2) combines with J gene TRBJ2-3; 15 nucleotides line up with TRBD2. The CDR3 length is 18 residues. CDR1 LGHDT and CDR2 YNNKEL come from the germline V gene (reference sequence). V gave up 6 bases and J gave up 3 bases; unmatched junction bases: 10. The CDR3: CASSFEGLAGGGTDTQYF. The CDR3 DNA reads TGTGCCAGCAGTTTCGAGGGACTAGCGGGGGGAGGGACAGATACGCAGTATTTT.

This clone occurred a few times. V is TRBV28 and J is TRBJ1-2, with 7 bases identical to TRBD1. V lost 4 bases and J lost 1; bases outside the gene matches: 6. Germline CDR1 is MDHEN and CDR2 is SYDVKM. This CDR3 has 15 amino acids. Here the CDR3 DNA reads TGTGCCAGCAGTTCAGGGGGGAGCTTTAACTATGGCTACACCTTC. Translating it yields CASSSGGSFNYGYTF.

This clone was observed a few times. The CDR3: CASSFVEGRQETQYF. CDR3 DNA: TGTGCCAGCAGCTTCGTGGAGGGCCGTCAAGAGACCCAGTACTTC. The chain couples TRBV5-6 to TRBJ2-5; the D gene is possibly TRBD2 (6 bases). The V end was cut by 2 bases, the J end by 2 bases, with 13 bases between. This CDR3 region has 15 residues. Germline CDR1 reads SGHDT; CDR2 reads YYEEEE.

This CDR3 is CASSPSGKSTYEQYF. The DNA of the CDR3 is TGCGCCAGCAGTCCCTCGGGAAAGAGCACCTACGAGCAGTACTTC. The chain couples TRBV23-1 to TRBJ2-7; D might be TRBD2 (5 bases). TRBV23-1 is reported as an ORF; its role is uncertain. The CDR3 is 15 residues long. The ends were cut back, 4 bases at V and 2 bases at J, with 15 bases in the middle.

CDR3 residues: CASSLAGVWYNEQFF. The CDR3 DNA reads as TGTGCCAGCAGCCTAGCGGGAGTGTGGTACAATGAGCAGTTCTTC. The gene calls are TRBV9 and TRBJ2-1; TRBD2 aligns across 10 bases. Germline lookup yields CDR1 SGDLS and CDR2 YYNGEE. The CDR3 loop spans 15 amino acids. After removal of 4 bases from V and 4 bases from J, the junction contained 5 bases not matched to a gene.